Below, 31 T cell receptor beta chains from the same sample are listed, as sequenced in a study of blood T cell repertoires in COVID-19 (dated by TCRdb to 2019 to 2021). The library was prepared using the immunoSEQ multiplex PCR assay. Entries here come from immuneACCESS through TCRdb and include only in-frame sequences with V and J called. Some clones fail to appear in such tables; in the studies checked, an unresolved V gene covers under half of the shortfall, and the cause of the remainder is unknown. The sample records over 120,000 clones, around 88% of which are singletons. The ten largest clones add up to about 3.2% of the sample. The material sequenced was peripheral blood. Every receptor here comes from a man between 60 and 70 years old with active or convalescent COVID-19.

The chain links TRBV29-1 to TRBJ2-2; TRBD2 aligns across 8 bases. In germline, CDR1 is SQVTM, CDR2 ANQGSEA. The CDR3 is 17 residues long. The trim removed 5 bases at V and 0 bases at J, leaving 11 bases unmatched. This chain's CDR3 is CSVREAGVSANTGELFF. Written as DNA, the CDR3 is TGCAGCGTTCGAGAAGCGGGAGTTTCCGCGAACACCGGGGAGCTGTTTTTT.

The rearrangement links TRBV4-2 to TRBJ2-5; 12 bases align to TRBD2. This CDR3 has 18 residues. J was trimmed by 5 bases and V by 0 bases; bases with no gene match: 10. The germline V gene encodes CDR1 LGHNA and CDR2 YNFKEQ. CDR3 loop: CASSQDPPSGGAVETQYF. DNA for the CDR3: TGTGCCAGCAGCCAAGATCCACCTAGCGGGGGGGCCGTTGAGACCCAGTACTTC.

The chain employs TRBV28 and TRBJ2-7, with 11 nucleotides matching TRBD1. The germline V gene encodes CDR1 MDHEN and CDR2 SYDVKM. V lost 10 bases to trimming and J lost 1 base; unmatched junction nucleotides: 6. The CDR3 runs to 14 residues. The CDR3 spells CATGTGGGSYEQYF. CDR3 nucleotide sequence: TGTGCCACCGGGACAGGGGGAGGTTCCTACGAGCAGTACTTC.

The chain joins TRBV4-2 to TRBJ1-4, with D tentatively TRBD1 (5 bases). V lost 0 bases to trimming and J lost 6 bases, with 14 bases between them. Germline loops: CDR1 LGHNA, CDR2 YNFKEQ. The CDR3 runs to 16 residues. CDR3 nucleotide sequence: TGTGCCAGCAGCCAAGATAGGGGCGGGGGGGATGAAAAACTGTTTTTT. Translation: CASSQDRGGGDEKLFF.

The CDR3 DNA follows: TGTGCCAGTAGTATCCTCGTGGGCAGCCACGAGCAGTACTTC. This sequence encodes CASSILVGSHEQYF. The chain couples TRBV19 to TRBJ2-7; D is unresolved. The CDR3 is 14 residues long. The germline V and J ends were trimmed by 3 bases and 5 bases, with 14 bases remaining between them. In germline, CDR1 is LNHDA, CDR2 SQIVND (reference sequence).

The chain is built from TRBV27 and TRBJ2-1; 10 bases align to TRBD2. The CDR3 has 15 amino acids. Losses at the gene ends were 5 bases for V and 6 bases for J; bases not matched to a gene: 7. CDR1 is MNHEY, CDR2 SMNVEV, per germline (reference sequence). The CDR3 protein is CASSLTGTSVNEQFF. CDR3 in DNA: TGTGCCAGCAGTCTTACCGGGACTAGCGTCAATGAGCAGTTCTTC.

The V call is TRBV23-1, the J call TRBJ2-5; the match to TRBD1 covers 11 bases. TRBV23-1 is noted as an ORF with a role that remains uncertain. After removal of 3 bases from V and 5 bases from J, the junction contained 8 bases not matched to a gene. CDR3 length equals 16 residues. CDR3 in DNA: TGCGCCAGCAGTCATTGGACAGGGGGCTTTTCGGAGACCCAGTACTTC. Translating it yields CASSHWTGGFSETQYF.

This clone was seen only a few times. The chain is built from TRBV11-2 and TRBJ1-3, with D maybe TRBD1 (6 bases). Trimming removed 5 bases from V and 0 bases from J, with 11 bases in between. This CDR3 region has 15 residues. Per the germline V gene, CDR1 is SGHAT and CDR2 is FQNNGV. CDR3 nucleotides: TGTGCCAGCAGCGCAGGGGCCCGCTCTGGAAACACCATATATTTT. Its translation is CASSAGARSGNTIYF.

V and J are TRBV19 and TRBJ2-5; 11 positions agree with TRBD2. The junction had 10 bases not matched to a gene; V was cut back by 5 bases and J by 5 bases. The CDR3 sequence is 16 residues long. The germline gives CDR1 LNHDA, CDR2 SQIVND (reference sequence). CDR3 loop: CASSPLLAGAWETQYF. In DNA, the CDR3 is TGTGCCAGTAGTCCCTTACTAGCGGGGGCATGGGAGACCCAGTACTTC.

The genes are TRBV7-2 and TRBJ2-7; tentatively, D is TRBD1 (6 bases). The CDR3 is made up of 12 amino acids. The V end lost 4 bases, the J end lost 4 bases, and 8 bases lay between the germline ends. CDR1 SGHTA and CDR2 FQGNSA come from the germline V gene. CDR3 DNA: TGTGCCAGCAGCTACACAGGGTACGAGCAGTACTTC. It encodes CASSYTGYEQYF.

A few counts support this clone. The V and J genes are TRBV7-3 and TRBJ1-1; D may be TRBD1 (5 bases). Germline CDR1 reads SGHTA; CDR2 reads FQGTGA. This CDR3 has 14 amino acids. V was shortened by 6 bases and J by 1 base, with 12 bases between the two germline ends. The CDR3 nucleotides are TGTGCCAGCAGTCCCCAGGGTGCGAACACTGAAGCTTTCTTT. It encodes CASSPQGANTEAFF.

The rearrangement joins TRBV21-1 to TRBJ2-2; the DNA was not used to check the table's D call, TRBD1. TRBV21-1 is tagged as a pseudogene. This CDR3 region has 16 residues. The CDR3 loop reads CASSWTSRPGTGELFF. The CDR3 nucleotides are TGTGCCAGCAGTTGGACATCGCGACCCGGGACCGGGGAGCTGTTTTTT.

The rearrangement uses TRBV7-6 and TRBJ2-1; D ambiguous. Trimming left V 1 base short and J 10 bases short, with 8 bases between. The CDR3 has 12 residues. CDR1 is SGHVS, CDR2 FNYEAQ, per germline. The CDR3 region is CASSLGRGEQFF. The CDR3 nucleotides read TGTGCCAGCAGCTTAGGCCGAGGAGAGCAGTTCTTC. Based on the CDR3 plus reference TRBV7-6 and TRBJ2-1, the full variable domain is GAGVSQSPRYKVTKRGQDVALRCDPISGHVSLYWYRQALGQGPEFLTYFNYEAQQDKSGLPNDRFSAERPEGSISTLTIQRTEQRDSAMYRCASSLGRGEQFFGPGTRLTVL.

The V gene is TRBV10-3, the J gene TRBJ2-3; the match to TRBD2 covers 9 bases. This CDR3 has 19 residues. Per germline, CDR1 ENHRY and CDR2 SYGVKD. V shed 4 bases, J shed 1 base, and the junction held 15 bases outside the gene matches. The CDR3 protein is CAISAQSGRLAVRTDTQYF. Written as DNA, the CDR3 is TGTGCCATCAGTGCCCAAAGCGGGAGACTAGCGGTGCGCACAGATACGCAGTATTTT.

The V call is TRBV28, the J call TRBJ1-3; TRBD1 matches at 8 bases. V trimming: 5 bases; J trimming: 2 bases; junction bases outside the gene matches: 8. This CDR3 region has 16 residues. Germline values: CDR1 MDHEN, CDR2 SYDVKM. Written as DNA, the CDR3 is TGTGCCAGCAGTGATACAGGGGGAGGGACTGGAAACACCATATATTTT. This encodes CASSDTGGGTGNTIYF.

Turning to this clone: Other DNA sequences of this sample code for an identical CDR3. The rearrangement links TRBV7-2 to TRBJ1-5, with 7 bases identical to TRBD1. The trim removed 5 bases at V and 3 bases at J, leaving 7 bases unmatched. The CDR3 totals 15 residues. The germline V gene encodes CDR1 SGHTA and CDR2 FQGNSA. This chain's CDR3 is CASSLDRAINQPQHF. CDR3 nucleotide sequence: TGTGCCAGCAGCCTCGACAGGGCAATCAATCAGCCCCAGCATTTT.

The gene calls are TRBV7-9 and TRBJ1-1, with 9 positions matching TRBD1. Per germline, CDR1 SEHNR and CDR2 FQNEAQ (reference sequence). The CDR3 is 14 residues long. The V gene end was trimmed by 5 bases and the J gene end by 5 bases; junction bases not matched to a gene: 6. The CDR3 coding sequence is TGTGCCAGCAGCGGGACAGGGTGGGGAACTGAAGCTTTCTTT. Amino acid sequence: CASSGTGWGTEAFF.

V gene TRBV6-2 or TRBV6-3 combines with J gene TRBJ1-6; TRBD1 aligns across 8 bases. The V segment lost 6 bases and the J segment 8 bases; nucleotides outside the gene matches: 9. The CDR3 has 15 amino acids. CDR1 is MNHEY and CDR2 is SVGEGT in the germline V gene. In nucleotides, the CDR3 is TGTGCCAGCAGCCCCTTGGACAGGGCCGATTCACCCCTCCACTTT. The encoded protein is CASSPLDRADSPLHF.

V gene TRBV5-4 combines with J gene TRBJ2-7; 8 nucleotides line up with TRBD1. Germline lookup yields CDR1 SGHNT and CDR2 YYREEE (reference sequence). With V trimmed by 4 bases and J by 4 bases, 4 bases remained unmatched. CDR3 length: 13 residues. CDR3 in DNA: TGTGCCAGCAGCCCGGGACAGGAATACGAGCAGTACTTC. Its protein product is CASSPGQEYEQYF.

V usage is TRBV19 and J usage is TRBJ1-2, with unresolved D. The CDR3 length is 14 residues. The V gene's germline CDR1 is LNHDA and CDR2 SQIVND (reference sequence). Trimming removed 5 bases at V and 7 bases at J, with 17 bases between. The CDR3 is CASSPLQPDFGYTF. DNA for the CDR3: TGTGCCAGTAGTCCCCTCCAACCGGACTTTGGCTACACCTTC.

The V and J genes are TRBV5-1 and TRBJ2-3, with 10 positions matching TRBD2. CDR3 length: 18 residues. Germline CDR1 is SGHRS and CDR2 is YFSETQ. The trim removed 5 bases at V and 6 bases at J, leaving 18 bases unmatched. CDR3 region: CASRNGQASGRARDTQYF. Here the CDR3 DNA reads TGCGCCAGCAGGAACGGCCAGGCGAGCGGGAGGGCCCGTGATACGCAGTATTTT.

V gene TRBV7-2 combines with J gene TRBJ2-1; the match to TRBD2 covers 10 bases. CDR3 length: 15 residues. Per the germline V gene, CDR1 is SGHTA and CDR2 is FQGNSA. Trimming at V came to 5 bases and at J to 8 bases, leaving 9 bases not matched to a gene. The CDR3 reads CASSLPGLASDEQFF. The CDR3, as DNA: TGTGCCAGCAGCCTACCGGGACTAGCGTCCGATGAGCAGTTCTTC.

V is TRBV14 and J is TRBJ1-2; 10 bases fit TRBD1. V dropped 1 base and J dropped 4; count of bases not matched to a gene: 3. Germline CDR1 and CDR2: SGHDN and FVKESK. The CDR3 runs 15 residues. CDR3 in DNA: TGTGCCAGCAGCCAAGCCGGGACAGGGGTCTATGGCTACACCTTC. Its protein is CASSQAGTGVYGYTF.

The chain carries TRBV27 and TRBJ2-1, with 14 bases that match TRBD2. Germline V gene data show CDR1 as MNHEY and CDR2 as SMNVEV (reference sequence). The CDR3 extends over 18 amino acids. V lost 1 base, J lost 2 bases, and 4 bases stayed unmatched. The CDR3: CASSLLWGLAGAYNEQFF. The CDR3 nucleotides read TGTGCCAGCAGTTTATTATGGGGACTAGCGGGGGCCTACAATGAGCAGTTCTTC.

The gene calls are TRBV2 and TRBJ2-5, with D possibly matching TRBD1 (7 bases). Germline V gene data show CDR1 as SNHLY and CDR2 as FYNNEI. This CDR3 region has 13 residues. V was shortened by 8 bases and J by 4 bases, with 14 bases between the two germline ends. The CDR3 DNA is TGTGCCAGCGGAGGGACAGTTGGAGAGACCCAGTACTTC. Its translation is CASGGTVGETQYF.

The chain has TRBV24-1 and TRBJ2-5; 9 bases are a match to TRBD2. J gave up 3 bases and V 2 bases, and 6 bases lay outside the gene matches. The CDR3 spans 16 residues. Germline V gene data show CDR1 as KGHDR and CDR2 as SFDVKD. This chain's CDR3 is CATSDSLAGSEETQYF. The DNA of the CDR3 is TGTGCCACCAGTGATTCGCTAGCGGGGTCAGAAGAGACCCAGTACTTC.

In this sample, this clone turned up a few times. The chain recombines TRBV11-1 with TRBJ1-2; D gene unclear. Per germline, CDR1 SGHAT and CDR2 FQDESV (reference sequence). The ends were cut back, 5 bases at V and 2 bases at J, with 9 bases in the middle. This CDR3 comprises 13 residues. CDR3: CASSLAGNYGYTF. CDR3 nucleotide sequence: TGTGCCAGCAGCCTGGCCGGGAACTATGGCTACACCTTC. Full variable domain (remainder filled in from reference TRBV11-1 and TRBJ1-2): EAEVAQSPRYKITEKSQAVAFWCDPISGHATLYWYRQILGQGPELLVQFQDESVVDDSQLPKDRFSAERLKGVDSTLKIQPAELGDSAMYLCASSLAGNYGYTFGSGTRLTVV.

This clone appeared a single time. The chain combines TRBV24-1 with TRBJ2-1; TRBD2 aligns across 11 bases. The CDR3 sequence is 16 residues long. Germline V gene lookup returns CDR1 KGHDR and CDR2 SFDVKD. J gave up 7 bases and V 4 bases, and 8 bases lay outside the gene matches. CDR3 sequence: CATSDPTSGSRNEQFF. For the CDR3, the DNA is TGTGCCACCAGTGACCCAACTAGCGGGAGTAGAAATGAGCAGTTCTTC.

This chain connects TRBV19 to TRBJ2-3; tentatively, D is TRBD1 (6 bases). The CDR3 contains 15 residues. From germline, CDR1 is LNHDA and CDR2 SQIVND (reference sequence). V was pared by 1 base and J by 0 bases, with 8 bases between. The CDR3 DNA reads as TGTGCCAGTAGTATAGGACAGGAAAGCACAGATACGCAGTATTTT. Translation gives CASSIGQESTDTQYF.

The V call is TRBV28, the J call TRBJ1-5; D is perhaps TRBD1 (5 bases). The CDR3 sequence is 14 residues long. V was shortened by 7 bases and J by 0 bases, with 10 bases between the two germline ends. Germline V gives CDR1 MDHEN, CDR2 SYDVKM. The CDR3, as DNA: TGTGCCAGCAACTCGGGACTTAGCAATCAGCCCCAGCATTTT. Amino acids: CASNSGLSNQPQHF.

The chain uses TRBV5-4 and TRBJ1-1; unclear D gene. V lost 0 bases to trimming and J lost 0 bases, with 12 bases between them. CDR1 SGHNT and CDR2 YYREEE come from the germline V gene (reference sequence). The CDR3 covers 16 residues. The CDR3 here is CASSLAAQVLNTEAFF. CDR3 in DNA: TGTGCCAGCAGCTTGGCCGCGCAGGTACTGAACACTGAAGCTTTCTTT.